These 23 T cell receptor beta chains were sequenced from one sample in a study of blood T cell repertoires in COVID-19. This table comes from immunoSEQ multiplex PCR, and its TCRdb copy is limited to in-frame clones, with some not included. The sample yields some 180,000 clones, around 83% seen once. Sequenced sample: peripheral blood. The receptors stem from a woman aged 70-85 years who had recovered from COVID-19.

This clone came up once. The V and J genes are TRBV2 and TRBJ1-6; the D gene is possibly TRBD1 (5 bases). The CDR3 length is 13 residues. CDR1 SNHLY and CDR2 FYNNEI come from the germline V gene. V lost 4 bases and J lost 6, with 7 bases in between. The CDR3 sequence: CASSGQLNSPLHF. The CDR3 coding sequence is TGTGCCAGCAGTGGACAGCTTAATTCACCCCTCCACTTT.

The chain uses TRBV7-6 and TRBJ2-2, with no clear D. This CDR3 spans 15 amino acids. Germline V gene sequence: CDR1 SGHVS, CDR2 FNYEAQ. V shed 0 bases and J shed 3 bases, with 8 bases lying between them. CDR3: CASSLAGSYTGELFF. CDR3 DNA sequence: TGTGCCAGCAGCTTAGCGGGCAGCTACACCGGGGAGCTGTTTTTT.

CDR3 nucleotides: TGTGCCAGCAGCCACGAGGGCGCCGGGGAGCTGTTTTTT. The encoded protein is CASSHEGAGELFF. The chain links TRBV3-1 (or the pseudogene TRBV3-2) to TRBJ2-2; maybe TRBD2 (5 bases). The CDR3 is 13 amino acids. Germline V gene data show CDR1 as LGHDT and CDR2 as YNNKEL (reference sequence). The V and J ends lost 3 bases and 6 bases respectively, with 8 bases between them.

V gene TRBV6-4 combines with J gene TRBJ1-1; 8 nucleotides align to TRBD1. Trimming removed 4 bases from V and 9 bases from J; junction bases left unmatched: 7. Germline loops: CDR1 MRHNA, CDR2 SNTAGT. The length of the CDR3 is 13 residues. DNA for the CDR3: TGTGCCAGCAGTGGACAGGGGTCCCGACAAGCTTTCTTT. It translates to CASSGQGSRQAFF.

The chain uses TRBV19 and TRBJ1-1, with D possibly matching TRBD1 (6 bases). The germline V gene has CDR1 LNHDA and CDR2 SQIVND (reference sequence). The CDR3 consists of 12 residues. Between the trimmed V and J ends, which lost 8 bases and 4 bases, there was a span of 11 bases. CDR3 region: CASYQGITEAFF. The CDR3 nucleotides read TGTGCCAGTTATCAGGGGATCACTGAAGCTTTCTTT.

The chain joins TRBV5-6 to TRBJ2-3; D possibly corresponds to TRBD1 (6 bases). The CDR3 spans 12 residues. The V and J ends lost 1 base and 6 bases respectively, with 6 bases between them. CDR1 and CDR2 from the germline V gene are SGHDT and YYEEEE. In DNA, the CDR3 is TGTGCCAGCAGCTTGAGGGGGGATACGCAGTATTTT. Protein: CASSLRGDTQYF.

The rearrangement uses TRBV3-1 (or the pseudogene TRBV3-2) and TRBJ2-5; 12 nucleotides align to TRBD2. The CDR3 extends over 15 amino acids. The germline V gene has CDR1 LGHDT and CDR2 YNNKEL (reference sequence). Trimming took 7 bases from V and 2 from J; bases not matched to a gene: 5. The CDR3 DNA is TGTGCCAGCACCCCCGGGACTAGCGGGCAAGAGACCCAGTACTTC. This codes for CASTPGTSGQETQYF.

This clone was observed a few times. V and J are TRBV7-2 and TRBJ1-2; 7 bases are shared with TRBD1. V dropped 4 bases and J dropped 4; count of bases not matched to a gene: 3. The germline gives CDR1 SGHTA, CDR2 FQGNSA. This CDR3 has 13 amino acids. Written as DNA, the CDR3 is TGTGCCAGCAGCTACAGGGGTTCCTATGGCTACACCTTC. This codes for CASSYRGSYGYTF.

The chain carries TRBV5-4 and TRBJ2-1; D is perhaps TRBD2 (7 bases). Trimming stripped 9 bases from V and 6 bases from J, with 22 bases between. In germline, CDR1 is SGHNT, CDR2 YYREEE (reference sequence). The CDR3 spans 15 residues. The CDR3 spells CAIPGGLDQANEQFF. CDR3 bases: TGTGCCATCCCCGGGGGGCTAGACCAGGCCAATGAGCAGTTCTTC. Combining the CDR3 with reference TRBV5-4 and TRBJ2-1 gives the whole variable domain ETGVTQSPTHLIKTRGQQVTLRCSSQSGHNTVSWYQQALGQGPQFIFQYYREEENGRGNFPPRFSGLQFPNYSSELNVNALELDDSALYLCAIPGGLDQANEQFFGPGTRLTVL.

This chain links TRBV12-5 with TRBJ2-3, with D maybe TRBD1 (6 bases). V lost 2 bases, J lost 1 base, and 10 bases lay in between. Germline lookup yields CDR1 LGHNT and CDR2 FRNRAP. This CDR3 contains 15 residues. CDR3 coding DNA: TGTGCTAGTGGTTTGTGGGACACCGGCACAGATACGCAGTATTTT. Encoded protein: CASGLWDTGTDTQYF.

This clone has a single count. The chain joins TRBV24-1 to TRBJ2-5; TRBD2 might be the D (5 bases). CDR1 and CDR2 from the germline V gene are KGHDR and SFDVKD. This CDR3 comprises 12 residues. The V end lost 5 bases, the J end lost 2 bases, and 5 bases lay between the germline ends. The chain's CDR3 is CATSAGQETQYF. As DNA, the CDR3 is TGTGCCACCAGTGCGGGGCAAGAGACCCAGTACTTC.

The rearrangement links TRBV27 to TRBJ2-7; TRBD2 is a possible D gene (7 bases). The V and J ends lost 5 bases and 7 bases respectively, with 21 bases between them. This CDR3 has 15 amino acids. CDR1 and CDR2 from the germline V gene are MNHEY and SMNVEV (reference sequence). The CDR3 nucleotides are TGTGCCAGCAGTCCCGGACTAGGGGGGAACCGGGAGCAGTACTTC. Its translation: CASSPGLGGNREQYF.

The chain is built from TRBV18 and TRBJ1-2, with TRBD1 matching 9 bases. Germline V CDR1 and CDR2: KGHSH, LQKENI. The ends lost 3 bases at V and 5 bases at J; junction bases unmatched: 7. The CDR3 has 15 residues. The CDR3 bases are TGTGCCAGCTCACCCGGGGACAGGGTTGGATATGGCTACACCTTC. The encoded protein is CASSPGDRVGYGYTF.

This sequence joins TRBV18 and TRBJ1-1; 7 bases fit TRBD1. The CDR3 runs 15 residues. V dropped 3 bases and J dropped 0; count of bases not matched to a gene: 4. Germline CDR1 reads KGHSH; CDR2 reads LQKENI. This CDR3 reads CASSPDRVMNTEAFF. The CDR3 DNA reads as TGTGCCAGCTCACCCGACAGGGTCATGAACACTGAAGCTTTCTTT.

The chain links TRBV7-2 to TRBJ2-5, with TRBD1 identical over 7 bases. V lost 5 bases, J lost 9 bases, and 9 bases stayed unmatched. The V gene's germline CDR1 is SGHTA and CDR2 FQGNSA. The CDR3 loop spans 13 amino acids. CDR3: CASSRDSPGAQYF. Written as DNA, the CDR3 is TGTGCCAGCAGCCGGGACAGCCCAGGGGCCCAGTACTTC.

This chain links TRBV18 with TRBJ2-3, with a tentative D call TRBD2 (5 bases). CDR1 and CDR2 from the germline V gene are KGHSH and LQKENI. V was pared by 6 bases and J by 0 bases, with 13 bases between. The CDR3 has 15 residues. The CDR3 sequence: CASSQPGSSTDTQYF. Written as DNA, the CDR3 is TGTGCCAGCTCCCAGCCGGGATCGAGCACAGATACGCAGTATTTT. Supplemented by reference TRBV18 and TRBJ2-3, the full variable domain reads NAGVMQNPRHLVRRRGQEARLRCSPMKGHSHVYWYRQLPEEGLKFMVYLQKENIIDESGMPKERFSAEFPKEGPSILRIQQVVRGDSAAYFCASSQPGSSTDTQYFGPGTRLTVL.

V is TRBV6-5 and J is TRBJ2-7, with D perhaps TRBD2 (5 bases). This CDR3 has 13 amino acids. Trimming stripped 10 bases from V and 3 bases from J, with 16 bases between. From germline, CDR1 is MNHEY and CDR2 SVGAGI. The CDR3 sequence is CATRSGPYYEQYF. CDR3 nucleotide sequence: TGTGCCACCCGCAGCGGACCTTACTACGAGCAGTACTTC.

The gene calls are TRBV9 and TRBJ1-1, with TRBD1 as a possible D gene (5 bases). This CDR3 is built from 13 residues. Looked up from germline, CDR1 is SGDLS and CDR2 is YYNGEE. Trimming removed 7 bases from V and 3 bases from J, with 13 bases in between. The CDR3 protein is CASRRGEDTEAFF. The CDR3 DNA is TGTGCCAGCCGACGGGGGGAAGACACTGAAGCTTTCTTT.

The chain uses TRBV6-6 and TRBJ1-1; 7 nucleotides agree with TRBD1. Germline V gene lookup returns CDR1 MNHNY and CDR2 SVGAGI (reference sequence). With 7 bases clipped from V and 9 bases from J, the junction kept 8 bases outside the gene matches. This CDR3 contains 12 residues. CDR3 amino acids: CASTLTGEKAFF. In DNA form, the CDR3 reads TGTGCCAGCACCCTAACAGGGGAGAAAGCTTTCTTT.

This clone was observed a single time. The V gene is TRBV12-5, the J gene TRBJ2-5; TRBD1 matches at 7 bases. V was clipped by 7 bases and J by 0 bases; unmatched bases: 8. The length of the CDR3 is 15 residues. Germline loops: CDR1 LGHNT, CDR2 FRNRAP. The CDR3 sequence is CASAKTGWYQETQYF. CDR3 bases: TGTGCTAGTGCCAAGACAGGGTGGTACCAAGAGACCCAGTACTTC.

The chain has TRBV2 and TRBJ2-6; D possibly corresponds to TRBD1 (5 bases). Trimming left V 5 bases short and J 0 bases short, with 11 bases between. Germline assignment: CDR1 SNHLY and CDR2 FYNNEI. The CDR3 runs 16 residues. As DNA, the CDR3 is TGTGCCAGCAGTTACTCCAGGGACTCTGGGGCCAACGTCCTGACTTTC. Residues: CASSYSRDSGANVLTF.

The V gene is TRBV7-9, the J gene TRBJ1-2; possible D gene TRBD1, 5 bases. The CDR3 is 14 amino acids. The germline V gene encodes CDR1 SEHNR and CDR2 FQNEAQ (reference sequence). Trimming stripped 8 bases from V and 0 bases from J, with 13 bases between. CDR3 in amino acids: CASFATAANYGYTF. The CDR3 DNA reads TGTGCCAGCTTTGCGACAGCCGCTAACTATGGCTACACCTTC.

The genes are TRBV9 and TRBJ2-1, with 7 nucleotides matching TRBD2. The V and J ends lost 0 bases and 5 bases, in that order; junction bases with no gene match: 5. Germline CDR1 reads SGDLS; CDR2 reads YYNGEE. This CDR3 is 15 amino acids long. The DNA of the CDR3 is TGTGCCAGCAGCGTAGGGTCTAGCGGACACAATGAGCAGTTCTTC. Its translation is CASSVGSSGHNEQFF.